This T cell receptor (beta chain) was captured in a study of control samples from healthy donors and cancer patients. Generated by immunoSEQ multiplex PCR, the TCRdb table keeps only in-frame clones and is missing some. The sample shows 100,000 to 150,000 clones, under 90% of them seen only once. This CDR3 comprises 14 residues. V lost 2 bases and J 5 bases, leaving 9 bases between the germline ends. Germline CDR1 KGHDR, CDR2 SFDVKD. The V call is TRBV24-1, the J call TRBJ2-1; D remains ambiguous. The sequence came from a man aged 50-60 years with head and neck cancer. The material sequenced was PBMCs. The CDR3 region has the DNA TGTGCCACCAGTGATTCCGGCCGCCACAATGAGCAGTTCTTC. Residues: CATSDSGRHNEQFF.